This T cell receptor beta chain was identified during a study of blood T cell repertoires in COVID-19. Study-wide context: There were acute and convalescent COVID-19 samples, and they came from the United States, Italy and Spain. PBMCs, B-cell-depleted T cells, or T cells were the source of the cDNA or gDNA that made up the material.

Authors' analysis steps: Cell counts per sample came from amplifying reference gene primers. Measured with immunoSEQ multiplex PCR; TCRdb has only the in-frame clones, and not every one. V and J calls and clone size come straight from that table; D and trimming were deduced from the DNA. The sample lists a few hundred thousand clones, about four fifths occurring once. This CDR3 spans 16 amino acids. Looked up from germline, CDR1 is SGDLS and CDR2 is YYNGEE. J gave up 4 bases and V 1 base, and 6 bases lay outside the gene matches. This sequence was found in a woman in her forties or fifties with acute or convalescent COVID-19. V usage is TRBV9 and J usage is TRBJ2-1; 9 positions agree with TRBD2. Specimen: peripheral blood. The CDR3 DNA reads TGTGCCAGCAGCGTATTTAGCGGGAGTGGGTACAATGAGCAGTTCTTC. Encoded protein: CASSVFSGSGYNEQFF.